These 28 T cell receptor beta chains originate from one sample sequenced in a study of shared clonotypes between healthy human individuals. Naive-designated CD8 cells lacked CD45RO, were positively enriched for CCR7, and omitted terminally differentiated effector memory CD45RA+ cells. TCRdb's table, derived via immunoSEQ multiplex PCR, lists solely in-frame clones and lacks some. Found here are roughly 590,000 clones, 95% of them singletons; the top ten hold less than 0.13%. Sequenced sample: naive CD8+ T cells sorted from blood. These receptors were taken from a woman in her twenties or thirties in good health.

The rearrangement links TRBV28 to TRBJ2-5; TRBD2 matches at 8 bases. CDR1 is MDHEN, CDR2 SYDVKM, per germline. This CDR3 is 16 amino acids long. J was trimmed by 4 bases and V by 4 bases; bases with no gene match: 11. The CDR3 region is CASSSPPGGPLETQYF. CDR3 nucleotide sequence: TGTGCCAGCAGTTCCCCACCGGGGGGGCCCCTAGAGACCCAGTACTTC.

V gene TRBV6-5 combines with J gene TRBJ2-7; D not certain. V was pared by 2 bases and J by 0 bases, with 8 bases between. CDR3 size: 14 residues. The germline V gene encodes CDR1 MNHEY and CDR2 SVGAGI. The CDR3 DNA sequence: TGTGCCAGCAGTTACGGCCGCGACTCCTACGAGCAGTACTTC. Protein sequence: CASSYGRDSYEQYF.

This chain uses TRBV19 with TRBJ1-4, with D hard to call. The V gene lost 3 bases and the J gene lost 0 bases, with 8 bases spanning the gap. CDR3 length: 15 residues. From germline, CDR1 is LNHDA and CDR2 SQIVND (reference sequence). DNA of the CDR3: TGTGCCAGTAGTATCCTCGGGGCAACTAATGAAAAACTGTTTTTT. Amino acids: CASSILGATNEKLFF.

This clone was detected once. V and J are TRBV7-9 and TRBJ2-1, with 9 nucleotides matching TRBD2. CDR1 SEHNR and CDR2 FQNEAQ come from the germline V gene (reference sequence). The CDR3 totals 14 residues. The J segment lost 4 bases and the V segment lost 6 bases, leaving 4 bases of the junction unmatched. The DNA for the CDR3 is TGTGCCAGCAGGGCGACTAGCGGATACAATGAGCAGTTCTTC. It codes for CASRATSGYNEQFF. The complete variable domain, with remaining parts taken from reference TRBV7-9 and TRBJ2-1, reads DTGVSQNPRHKITKRGQNVTFRCDPISEHNRLYWYRQTLGQGPEFLTYFQNEAQLEKSRLLSDRFSAERPKGSFSTLEIQRTEQGDSAMYLCASRATSGYNEQFFGPGTRLTVL.

As DNA, the CDR3 is TGCGCCAGCAGCCAAGATTTAGGCGAGCGGGAGTTGTGGTACGAGCAGTACTTC. This codes for CASSQDLGERELWYEQYF. This chain connects TRBV4-1 to TRBJ2-7; 8 bases agree with TRBD2. Germline lookup yields CDR1 MGHRA and CDR2 YSYEKL. With V trimmed by 0 bases and J by 4 bases, 14 bases remained unmatched. CDR3 length: 18 amino acids.

This clone appeared a single time. J is TRBJ2-1 and V is TRBV28, with 9 bases fitting TRBD2. Germline lookup yields CDR1 MDHEN and CDR2 SYDVKM. This CDR3 comprises 15 residues. The J segment lost 4 bases and the V segment lost 6 bases, leaving 7 bases of the junction unmatched. The CDR3 protein is CASRLAGDFYNEQFF. CDR3 nucleotides: TGTGCCAGCAGATTAGCGGGAGACTTTTACAATGAGCAGTTCTTC.

The chain joins TRBV19 to TRBJ2-7, with 7 positions matching TRBD2. The V segment lost 4 bases and the J segment 2 bases; nucleotides outside the gene matches: 5. Germline V gene data show CDR1 as LNHDA and CDR2 as SQIVND (reference sequence). The CDR3 totals 14 residues. The CDR3 nucleotides read TGTGCCAGTAGTACCGGACGGGGGGCCTACGAGCAGTACTTC. As protein: CASSTGRGAYEQYF.

The chain has TRBV10-3 and TRBJ2-7, with D perhaps TRBD2 (7 bases). Germline loops: CDR1 ENHRY, CDR2 SYGVKD. The CDR3 has 15 residues. The V end lost 3 bases, the J end lost 0 bases, and 12 bases lay between the germline ends. CDR3 sequence reads: CAISEGGDSSYEQYF. CDR3 sequence (DNA): TGTGCCATCAGTGAAGGGGGGGATAGCTCCTACGAGCAGTACTTC.

The chain links TRBV5-6 to TRBJ1-2, with D unclear. Germline lookup yields CDR1 SGHDT and CDR2 YYEEEE. There are 13 residues in the CDR3. Deletions cut 0 bases from V and 5 bases from J, with 8 bases between. The CDR3 is CASSLEVEYGYTF. The CDR3 DNA sequence: TGTGCCAGCAGCTTGGAGGTAGAATATGGCTACACCTTC.

To note about this clone: Within the sample, other DNA sequences also encode this same CDR3. This chain connects TRBV2 to TRBJ1-5, with D unclear. Trimming took off 1 base at V and 2 bases at J, with 6 bases between the two ends. CDR1 and CDR2 (germline): SNHLY, FYNNEI. The CDR3 totals 14 residues. The CDR3 region has the DNA TGTGCCAGCAGTGAAGGTCAAGGCAATCAGCCCCAGCATTTT. It encodes CASSEGQGNQPQHF.

V gene TRBV28 combines with J gene TRBJ2-5; 8 positions match TRBD1. The DNA end is a closer match to TRBJ2-7, so the J assignment may be wrong. CDR1 is MDHEN, CDR2 SYDVKM, per germline. This CDR3 contains 14 residues. The DNA for the CDR3 is TGTGCCAGCAGTTCCAGACAGGGGAGCTACGAGCAGTACTTC. Translating it yields CASSSRQGSYEQYF.

The CDR3 DNA reads as TGTGCCAGCAGTCCAGACGATACTAGCTACTCCTACAATGAGCAGTTCTTC. Translating it yields CASSPDDTSYSYNEQFF. V usage is TRBV28 and J usage is TRBJ2-1, with a possible D match to TRBD2 (6 bases). The CDR3 is made up of 17 amino acids. Germline V lookup: CDR1 MDHEN, CDR2 SYDVKM. The V gene lost 5 bases and the J gene lost 0 bases, with 17 bases spanning the gap.

This clone was recorded only once. The chain links TRBV4-1 to TRBJ2-1, with 7 bases matching TRBD2. This CDR3 has 16 residues. Unmatched junction bases numbered 10, after V lost 0 bases and J lost 8 bases. Germline values: CDR1 MGHRA, CDR2 YSYEKL. CDR3 region: CASSQERPSGDDEQFF. CDR3 nucleotides: TGCGCCAGCAGCCAAGAGAGGCCTAGCGGTGACGATGAGCAGTTCTTC.

The chain recombines TRBV7-9 with TRBJ2-7; a weak D match, TRBD2 (6 bases). V lost 8 bases, J lost 7 bases, and 15 bases lay in between. CDR1 is SEHNR and CDR2 is FQNEAQ in the germline V gene (reference sequence). The CDR3 has 12 residues. CDR3 bases: TGTGCCAGCCGGGACTGGGCGGGGGAGCAGTACTTC. Translated, it gives CASRDWAGEQYF.

V and J are TRBV10-3 and TRBJ2-3, with 8 nucleotides matching TRBD2. The ends lost 5 bases at V and 4 bases at J; junction bases unmatched: 5. Germline CDR1 reads ENHRY; CDR2 reads SYGVKD. The CDR3 spans 14 residues. The CDR3 bases are TGTGCCATCAGTCAGGAGCGGGAGCCAGATACGCAGTATTTT. Translated, it gives CAISQEREPDTQYF.

This chain connects TRBV7-9 to TRBJ2-1; TRBD2 matches 9 bases. The trim removed 3 bases at V and 0 bases at J, leaving 3 bases unmatched. Germline lookup yields CDR1 SEHNR and CDR2 FQNEAQ (reference sequence). The CDR3 is 16 residues long. The CDR3 spells CASSFKREVSYNEQFF. CDR3 nucleotide sequence: TGTGCCAGCAGCTTCAAGCGGGAGGTCTCCTACAATGAGCAGTTCTTC.

The chain recombines TRBV7-9 with TRBJ2-1; perhaps TRBD1 as D (5 bases). Germline V gives CDR1 SEHNR, CDR2 FQNEAQ (reference sequence). The CDR3 length is 15 residues. The ends were cut back, 10 bases at V and 6 bases at J, with 22 bases in the middle. Here the CDR3 DNA reads TGTGCCATCTCAAAAACCCCCCTGGGGCGCAATGAGCAGTTCTTC. It yields the protein CAISKTPLGRNEQFF.

The chain has TRBV6-1 and TRBJ2-7; perhaps TRBD2 as D (5 bases). The ends were cut back, 5 bases at V and 6 bases at J, with 11 bases in the middle. Germline V lookup: CDR1 MNHNS, CDR2 SASEGT. The CDR3 length is 12 residues. Here the CDR3 DNA reads TGTGCCAGCAGTCCGGGGAGCGTCGAGCAGTACTTC. Protein sequence: CASSPGSVEQYF.

J is TRBJ2-7 and V is TRBV21-1; the D call in the table, TRBD1, was not verified against the DNA. TRBV21-1 corresponds to a pseudogene. The length of the CDR3 is 14 residues. The CDR3 loop is CASSTGTGPYEQYF. In DNA, the CDR3 is TGTGCCAGCAGCACCGGGACAGGGCCCTACGAGCAGTACTTC.

J is TRBJ2-3 and V is TRBV9; D gene uncertain. V shed 3 bases and J shed 4 bases, with 6 bases lying between them. The CDR3 spans 12 residues. CDR1 is SGDLS and CDR2 is YYNGEE in the germline V gene. The CDR3 loop reads CASSAIPDTQYF. The CDR3 DNA follows: TGTGCCAGCAGCGCCATCCCAGATACGCAGTATTTT.

This chain connects TRBV19 to TRBJ2-1; D not resolved. Germline V gene sequence: CDR1 LNHDA, CDR2 SQIVND (reference sequence). The V and J ends lost 7 bases and 0 bases respectively, with 4 bases between them. The CDR3 length is 12 residues. DNA for the CDR3: TGTGCCAGTACTAACTCCTACAATGAGCAGTTCTTC. Encoded protein: CASTNSYNEQFF.

The chain recombines TRBV5-1 with TRBJ2-2, with D possibly matching TRBD1 (5 bases). CDR1 and CDR2 (germline): SGHRS, YFSETQ. The CDR3 extends over 16 amino acids. The V end was cut by 2 bases, the J end by 4 bases, with 15 bases between. Here the CDR3 DNA reads TGCGCCAGCAGCTTCGACGCGCAAAGGGGCACCGGGGAGCTGTTTTTT. It codes for CASSFDAQRGTGELFF. The full variable domain, in which reference TRBV5-1 and TRBJ2-2 provide the parts outside the CDR3, is KAGVTQTPRYLIKTRGQQVTLSCSPISGHRSVSWYQQTPGQGLQFLFEYFSETQRNKGNFPGRFSGRQFSNSRSEMNVSTLELGDSALYLCASSFDAQRGTGELFFGEGSRLTVL.

The J gene is TRBJ2-1, the V gene TRBV11-2; D is perhaps TRBD1 or TRBD2 (5 bases each). Trimming left V 9 bases short and J 5 bases short, with 11 bases between. This CDR3 region has 12 residues. The germline V gene has CDR1 SGHAT and CDR2 FQNNGV. The CDR3 DNA sequence: TGTGCCAGTCACCGGGACCACAATGAGCAGTTCTTC. Translation: CASHRDHNEQFF.

V and J are TRBV9 and TRBJ1-2, with D uncertain. Germline V gene data show CDR1 as SGDLS and CDR2 as YYNGEE. This CDR3 comprises 17 residues. The V and J ends lost 0 bases and 0 bases respectively, with 15 bases between them. CDR3 bases: TGTGCCAGCAGCGTAGCTACCGAGGGTCTACCTAACTATGGCTACACCTTC. This sequence encodes CASSVATEGLPNYGYTF.

The chain carries TRBV27 and TRBJ2-2, with 7 bases that match TRBD1. The CDR3 runs to 13 residues. Germline V lookup: CDR1 MNHEY, CDR2 SMNVEV (reference sequence). With 9 bases clipped from V and 3 bases from J, the junction kept 4 bases outside the gene matches. The CDR3 region is CASGDSYTGELFF. In DNA, the CDR3 is TGTGCCAGTGGGGACAGCTACACCGGGGAGCTGTTTTTT.

V gene TRBV5-6 combines with J gene TRBJ1-2; D unclear. This CDR3 is 14 amino acids long. Germline V gene sequence: CDR1 SGHDT, CDR2 YYEEEE. The V end lost 5 bases, the J end lost 4 bases, and 15 bases lay between the germline ends. This CDR3 reads CASSPPYLTYGYTF. CDR3 sequence (DNA): TGTGCCAGCAGTCCCCCCTACCTTACCTATGGCTACACCTTC.

The J gene is TRBJ2-7, the V gene TRBV4-1; possibly TRBD1 or TRBD2 for D (5 bases each). Germline V gives CDR1 MGHRA, CDR2 YSYEKL. V was shortened by 4 bases and J by 2 bases, with 18 bases between the two germline ends. The CDR3 runs to 16 residues. CDR3 DNA sequence: TGCGCCAGCAGCCTTCTCTGGCCGCAGGGACCCTACGAGCAGTACTTC. This codes for CASSLLWPQGPYEQYF.

The table lists this clone with a few counts. The chain joins TRBV6-5 to TRBJ1-1; D is possibly TRBD1 (5 bases). Germline-derived CDR1 and CDR2 are MNHEY and SVGAGI. V lost 7 bases to trimming and J lost 1 base, with 10 bases between them. This CDR3 spans 13 amino acids. Here the CDR3 DNA reads TGTGCCAGCAAGGGGCAGGGGAACACTGAAGCTTTCTTT. Its translation is CASKGQGNTEAFF.